The T cell receptor beta chain under discussion was sequenced for a study of cytomegalovirus exposure and HLA in healthy donors. CDR1 MNHEY and CDR2 SVGAGI come from the germline V gene. This CDR3 is built from 14 residues. The germline V and J ends were trimmed by 0 bases and 5 bases, with 10 bases remaining between them. Overall study findings and caveats: A list of approximately 160 TCR beta chains associated with cytomegalovirus was given.

Regarding this clone: Its antigen is not known.

Primers for the PCR totalled 60 Vbeta and 13 Jbeta. This table comes from immunoSEQ multiplex PCR, and its TCRdb copy is limited to in-frame clones, with some not included. The data show some 57,000 clones, with more than 80% seen just once and 1.5% held by the top ten. The V and J genes are TRBV6-5 and TRBJ1-2; D remains unclear. The receptor comes from a man aged 25 to 40 in good health and CMV-seropositive. Source material: PBMCs. CDR3 bases: TGTGCCAGCAGTTACTCGAGTGGTTTTTATGGCTACACCTTC. It codes for CASSYSSGFYGYTF.